What follows is one T cell receptor (beta chain) and its context. The data stem from a study of shared clonotypes between healthy human individuals. Using immunoSEQ multiplex PCR, the repertoire was profiled, and TCRdb retains in-frame clones only, with some absent. Here the sample spans millions of clones, 93% being singletons. The germline V gene encodes CDR1 SEHNR and CDR2 FQNEAQ (reference sequence). Trimming at V came to 7 bases and at J to 1 base, leaving 11 bases not matched to a gene. The CDR3 covers 16 residues. The specimen sequenced was naive CD4+ T cells from PBMCs. Subset denoted: CD45RA+ positively selected. V gene TRBV7-9 combines with J gene TRBJ2-3; TRBD2 matches 7 bases. The sequence was obtained from a man aged 18 to 29 in good health. Some clones in this sample may be carry-over from other donors' samples. The CDR3 sequence: CASTPPGGGGTDTQYF. The CDR3 DNA reads as TGTGCCAGCACCCCGCCGGGGGGAGGTGGCACAGATACGCAGTATTTT.